Below are 18 T cell receptor beta chains sequenced from a single sample in a study of ipilimumab plus nivolumab after autologous stem cell transplantation. This table comes from immunoSEQ multiplex PCR, and its TCRdb copy is limited to in-frame clones, with some not included. This table holds 20,000 to 30,000 clones, around 84% found once. The sequencing used PBMCs, collected in a trial of ipilimumab plus nivolumab as post-transplant consolidation. The receptors were gathered from a male donor with diffuse large B-cell lymphoma.

The chain links TRBV9 to TRBJ2-7; 7 nucleotides line up with TRBD2. CDR3 size: 15 residues. In germline, CDR1 is SGDLS, CDR2 YYNGEE. With 0 bases clipped from V and 4 bases from J, the junction kept 7 bases outside the gene matches. CDR3 sequence: CASSVGGRAPYEQYF. The CDR3 DNA reads TGTGCCAGCAGCGTAGGGGGGAGGGCCCCGTACGAGCAGTACTTC.

The V call is TRBV5-5, the J call TRBJ1-1, with a tentative D call TRBD1 (6 bases). Germline V gene sequence: CDR1 SGHKS, CDR2 YYEKEE (reference sequence). The CDR3 sequence is 16 residues long. V lost 5 bases to trimming and J lost 4 bases, with 21 bases between them. Written as DNA, the CDR3 is TGTGCCAGCAGATACCGACGAAGACAGGAGATCACTGAAGCTTTCTTT. This translates into CASRYRRRQEITEAFF. The variable domain in full, with the rest retrieved from reference TRBV5-5 and TRBJ1-1, is DAGVTQSPTHLIKTRGQQVTLRCSPISGHKSVSWYQQVLGQGPQFIFQYYEKEERGRGNFPDRFSARQFPNYSSELNVNALLLGDSALYLCASRYRRRQEITEAFFGQGTRLTVV.

The chain carries TRBV7-9 and TRBJ2-3, with 8 bases matching TRBD2. The germline CDR1 and CDR2 sequences are SEHNR and FQNEAQ (reference sequence). This CDR3 has 14 amino acids. Losses at the gene ends were 5 bases for V and 4 bases for J; bases not matched to a gene: 5. The CDR3 sequence: CASSGTGGADTQYF. The CDR3 DNA is TGTGCCAGCAGCGGAACGGGGGGGGCAGATACGCAGTATTTT. Full variable domain (remainder filled in from reference TRBV7-9 and TRBJ2-3): DTGVSQNPRHKITKRGQNVTFRCDPISEHNRLYWYRQTLGQGPEFLTYFQNEAQLEKSRLLSDRFSAERPKGSFSTLEIQRTEQGDSAMYLCASSGTGGADTQYFGPGTRLTVL.

The chain links TRBV11-2 to TRBJ2-5, with D possibly being TRBD2 (6 bases). The V gene lost 5 bases and the J gene lost 7 bases, with 17 bases spanning the gap. In germline, CDR1 is SGHAT, CDR2 FQNNGV. The CDR3 loop spans 14 amino acids. CDR3 DNA: TGTGCCAGCAGCAGCGCGGGGCCCCTGCCGACCCAGTACTTC. This codes for CASSSAGPLPTQYF.

V and J are TRBV11-2 and TRBJ2-5; D may be TRBD1 or TRBD2 (5 bases each). This CDR3 is 13 amino acids long. Germline values: CDR1 SGHAT, CDR2 FQNNGV. V was shortened by 5 bases and J by 5 bases, with 12 bases between the two germline ends. The CDR3: CASSPNEGETQYF. The CDR3, as DNA: TGTGCCAGCAGCCCAAACGAGGGGGAGACCCAGTACTTC.

This chain connects TRBV2 to TRBJ2-2; unclear D gene. Trimming shortened V by 6 bases and J by 6 bases, and 5 bases separated the two germline ends. Germline values: CDR1 SNHLY, CDR2 FYNNEI. This CDR3 contains 11 residues. The CDR3 DNA follows: TGTGCCAGCAGGGGTTCCGGGGAGCTGTTTTTT. Its translation: CASRGSGELFF. The full variable domain, in which reference TRBV2 and TRBJ2-2 provide the parts outside the CDR3, is EPEVTQTPSHQVTQMGQEVILRCVPISNHLYFYWYRQILGQKVEFLVSFYNNEISEKSEIFDDQFSVERPDGSNFTLKIRSTKLEDSAMYFCASRGSGELFFGEGSRLTVL.

This chain connects TRBV5-4 to TRBJ2-4; 9 bases fit TRBD1. Germline V gives CDR1 SGHNT, CDR2 YYREEE (reference sequence). V trimming: 2 bases; J trimming: 0 bases; junction bases outside the gene matches: 3. CDR3 length equals 16 residues. CDR3 sequence (DNA): TGTGCCAGCAGCTTAGGACAGGGGATAGCCAAAAACATTCAGTACTTC. It encodes CASSLGQGIAKNIQYF. Together with reference TRBV5-4 and TRBJ2-4, the CDR3 gives the full variable domain: ETGVTQSPTHLIKTRGQQVTLRCSSQSGHNTVSWYQQALGQGPQFIFQYYREEENGRGNFPPRFSGLQFPNYSSELNVNALELDDSALYLCASSLGQGIAKNIQYFGAGTRLSVL.

This clone was seen more than once but under ten times. The sample contains more than one DNA sequence encoding this CDR3. In DNA, the CDR3 is TGTGCCAGCAGCTTGGACAGGGGGTACGAGCAGTACTTC. Its translation: CASSLDRGYEQYF. The V call is TRBV5-4, the J call TRBJ2-7, with TRBD1 matching 8 bases. Per the germline V gene, CDR1 is SGHNT and CDR2 is YYREEE (reference sequence). J lost 4 bases, V lost 0 bases, and 0 bases had no gene match. CDR3 length: 13 amino acids.

This clone was observed a handful of times. CDR3 bases: TGCAGTGCTACAGAGAACACTGAAGCTTTCTTT. This sequence encodes CSATENTEAFF. The rearrangement links TRBV20-1 to TRBJ1-1; D ambiguous. The germline V gene encodes CDR1 DFQATT and CDR2 SNEGSKA (reference sequence). The V gene lost 4 bases and the J gene lost 1 base, with 4 bases spanning the gap. The CDR3 sequence is 11 residues long.

This chain connects TRBV10-3 to TRBJ1-2; tentatively, D is TRBD1 (5 bases). This CDR3 has 14 amino acids. CDR1 and CDR2 from the germline V gene are ENHRY and SYGVKD. With 3 bases removed from V and 5 bases from J, the gap between germline ends came to 13 bases. CDR3 DNA sequence: TGTGCCATCAGTGAAGGAGGGGCCCTATATGGCTACACCTTC. Residues: CAISEGGALYGYTF.

The V and J genes are TRBV10-2 and TRBJ1-2; D gene unclear. The ends were cut back, 6 bases at V and 6 bases at J, with 17 bases in the middle. This CDR3 spans 14 amino acids. Germline V gene data show CDR1 as WSHSY and CDR2 as SAAADI. The CDR3 region has the DNA TGCGCCAGCAGCGAGCGGGGATCCGGGAATGGCTACACCTTC. It translates to CASSERGSGNGYTF.

This clone has a handful of counts. This rearrangement joins TRBV4-1 to TRBJ1-3; D is ambiguous. The CDR3 has 15 residues. Germline V CDR1 and CDR2: MGHRA, YSYEKL. Deletions cut 5 bases from V and 4 bases from J, with 15 bases between. The CDR3 bases are TGCGCCAGCAGCAGGGTTGACCCGGGAGGAAACACCATATATTTT. Amino acids: CASSRVDPGGNTIYF.

This clone was observed a few times. The sample carries other DNA sequences with the same CDR3. This chain joins TRBV5-4 and TRBJ2-3; perhaps TRBD2 as D (5 bases). Germline CDR1 is SGHNT and CDR2 is YYREEE (reference sequence). Trimming pared 0 bases from V and 1 base from J, leaving 12 bases between. The CDR3 is 16 amino acids. The CDR3, as DNA: TGTGCCAGCAGCTTGGAACGGGGATTAGGCACAGATACGCAGTATTTT. This encodes CASSLERGLGTDTQYF.

The chain is built from TRBV19 and TRBJ1-4; a weak D match, TRBD1 (5 bases). V was pared by 6 bases and J by 5 bases, with 16 bases between. The CDR3 has 15 amino acids. CDR1 and CDR2 from the germline V gene are LNHDA and SQIVND (reference sequence). As DNA, the CDR3 is TGTGCCAGTAGCCGACCACGGGGGGAGAATGAAAAACTGTTTTTT. Its translation is CASSRPRGENEKLFF.

The V and J genes are TRBV7-9 and TRBJ1-2; D is unclear. The germline V gene has CDR1 SEHNR and CDR2 FQNEAQ (reference sequence). This CDR3 spans 12 amino acids. With 5 bases removed from V and 2 bases from J, the gap between germline ends came to 6 bases. The chain's CDR3 is CASSRGNYGYTF. For the CDR3, the DNA is TGTGCCAGCAGCCGTGGCAACTATGGCTACACCTTC.

V is TRBV5-5 and J is TRBJ2-3; D gene ambiguous. The CDR3 is 12 residues long. Trimming shortened V by 0 bases and J by 5 bases, and 4 bases separated the two germline ends. From germline, CDR1 is SGHKS and CDR2 YYEKEE (reference sequence). The CDR3 is CASSLEVDTQYF. CDR3 DNA: TGTGCCAGCAGCTTGGAGGTAGATACGCAGTATTTT.

With regard to this clone: A junction boundary mismatches the germline segment, possibly from a read error. The V and J genes are TRBV2 and TRBJ2-3; the D is unclear. This CDR3 region has 14 residues. Germline V gives CDR1 SNHLY, CDR2 FYNNEI. CDR3 residues: CVSSAGSSTDTQYF. The CDR3 coding sequence is TGTGTCAGCAGTGCCGGGTCTAGCACAGATACGCAGTATTTT.

V usage is TRBV9 and J usage is TRBJ2-1, with no clear D. This CDR3 is built from 14 residues. Trimming cost V 4 bases and J 1 base, with 9 bases left between them. The germline CDR1 and CDR2 sequences are SGDLS and YYNGEE. In nucleotides, the CDR3 is TGTGCCAGCAGCCGTTTGGGGTCCTACAATGAGCAGTTCTTC. Its translation: CASSRLGSYNEQFF.